This paragraph covers one TCR beta chain sequence. This entry comes from a study of shared clonotypes between healthy human individuals. Assay: immunoSEQ multiplex PCR; the TCRdb copy retains only in-frame clones and omits some. The data hold about 2.3 million clones, with 85% to 95% observed a single time. The sample comprised naive CD4+ T cells from PBMCs. Subset meaning: CD45RA+ positively selected. The TCR was taken from a man in his late teens or twenties in good health. Some clones in this sample may be carry-over from other donors' samples.

CDR3 sequence reads: CASSPQPPADTQYF. CDR3 sequence (DNA): TGTGCCAGCAGTCCCCAACCGCCTGCAGATACGCAGTATTTT. The J gene is TRBJ2-3, the V gene TRBV28, with D unresolved. Germline CDR1 MDHEN, CDR2 SYDVKM. The V end lost 5 bases, the J end lost 4 bases, and 13 bases lay between the germline ends. The CDR3 length is 14 residues.